One sample yielded the 28 T cell receptor beta chains listed below, sequenced in a study of cytomegalovirus exposure and HLA in healthy donors. Libraries were prepared by immunoSEQ multiplex PCR; TCRdb keeps only in-frame clonotypes and omits some of them. This table has roughly 280,000 clones, 65% to 90% appearing once. Material for sequencing was PBMCs. All receptors come from a woman aged 18-29 years in good health and CMV-seronegative.

J is TRBJ1-1 and V is TRBV28; D may be TRBD1 (6 bases). Germline V gene sequence: CDR1 MDHEN, CDR2 SYDVKM. V was shortened by 5 bases and J by 4 bases, with 11 bases between the two germline ends. CDR3 length equals 13 residues. CDR3 protein: CASSPYRATEAFF. The CDR3 nucleotides read TGTGCCAGCAGTCCTTACAGGGCCACTGAAGCTTTCTTT.

The J gene is TRBJ1-6, the V gene TRBV5-4; 7 bases agree with TRBD1. The CDR3 has 15 residues. Germline CDR1 SGHNT, CDR2 YYREEE (reference sequence). Germline trimming cut 0 bases from V and 7 bases from J; bases unmatched to any gene: 4. The CDR3 coding sequence is TGTGCCAGCAGCTTGGTGGACAGGAAGAATTCACCCCTCCACTTT. Residues: CASSLVDRKNSPLHF.

As DNA, the CDR3 is TGCGCCACCCAGGGGGCGGGCGGGGCCAACGTCCTGACTTTC. Its protein is CATQGAGGANVLTF. The chain employs TRBV5-1 and TRBJ2-6, with TRBD1 matching 8 bases. CDR1 is SGHRS and CDR2 is YFSETQ in the germline V gene. CDR3 length: 14 amino acids. V was clipped by 9 bases and J by 4 bases; unmatched bases: 6.

V gene TRBV2 combines with J gene TRBJ2-2, with D tentatively TRBD2 (5 bases). V lost 6 bases to trimming and J lost 0 bases, with 23 bases between them. The germline V gene encodes CDR1 SNHLY and CDR2 FYNNEI. This CDR3 is 19 amino acids long. The CDR3 DNA reads TGTGCCAGCAGATGGACTTATCTTTGGTTTCCCTCGAACACCGGGGAGCTGTTTTTT. Its protein product is CASRWTYLWFPSNTGELFF.

The chain carries TRBV11-2 and TRBJ1-6; weak D call: TRBD1 (6 bases). CDR3 length equals 14 residues. CDR1 is SGHAT and CDR2 is FQNNGV in the germline V gene. Trimming left V 3 bases short and J 8 bases short, with 11 bases between. CDR3 DNA: TGTGCCAGCAGCTTCGACAGGCAGTATTCACCCCTCCACTTT. Protein sequence: CASSFDRQYSPLHF.

This rearrangement joins TRBV27 to TRBJ1-5; no reliable D call. Deletions cut 0 bases from V and 0 bases from J, with 9 bases between. Germline values: CDR1 MNHEY, CDR2 SMNVEV (reference sequence). The length of the CDR3 is 16 residues. CDR3 region: CASSLSNFYSNQPQHF. In DNA, the CDR3 is TGTGCCAGCAGTTTATCGAACTTTTATAGCAATCAGCCCCAGCATTTT.

This rearrangement joins TRBV15 to TRBJ2-2, with 10 bases matching TRBD1. Germline-derived CDR1 and CDR2 are LNHNV and YYDKDF (reference sequence). The junction had 7 bases not matched to a gene; V was cut back by 3 bases and J by 6 bases. This CDR3 has 16 amino acids. CDR3 DNA: TGTGCCACCAGCAGTGAGACAGGGGGCCCGGCCGGGGAGCTGTTTTTT. Amino acid sequence: CATSSETGGPAGELFF.

The chain carries TRBV4-1 and TRBJ2-6; D gene unclear. Between the trimmed V and J ends, which lost 0 bases and 3 bases, there was a span of 6 bases. Germline CDR1 MGHRA, CDR2 YSYEKL. This CDR3 has 15 amino acids. This chain's CDR3 is CASSQDLLGANVLTF. In nucleotides, the CDR3 is TGCGCCAGCAGCCAAGATCTTCTTGGGGCCAACGTCCTGACTTTC.

Written as DNA, the CDR3 is TGCGCCAGCAGCTTGGCGGTAGCGGAGGGGAGGGAGACCCAGTACTTC. Amino acids: CASSLAVAEGRETQYF. The genes are TRBV5-1 and TRBJ2-5, with D maybe TRBD2 (6 bases). This CDR3 contains 16 residues. Trimming left V 0 bases short and J 5 bases short, with 17 bases between. CDR1 is SGHRS and CDR2 is YFSETQ in the germline V gene. Supplemented by reference TRBV5-1 and TRBJ2-5, the full variable domain reads KAGVTQTPRYLIKTRGQQVTLSCSPISGHRSVSWYQQTPGQGLQFLFEYFSETQRNKGNFPGRFSGRQFSNSRSEMNVSTLELGDSALYLCASSLAVAEGRETQYFGPGTRLLVL.

The V call is TRBV2, the J call TRBJ2-3; 8 bases agree with TRBD2. The CDR3 runs to 15 residues. After removal of 3 bases from V and 5 bases from J, the junction contained 7 bases not matched to a gene. Germline CDR1 SNHLY, CDR2 FYNNEI. CDR3 protein: CASSDKREFIDTQYF. The CDR3 region has the DNA TGTGCCAGCAGTGATAAGCGGGAGTTCATAGATACGCAGTATTTT.

The rearrangement joins TRBV4-1 to TRBJ2-7; D call uncertain. Deletions cut 4 bases from V and 0 bases from J, with 13 bases between. CDR3 length equals 15 residues. CDR1 and CDR2 (germline): MGHRA, YSYEKL. This CDR3 reads CASSPLNPSSYEQYF. CDR3 nucleotide sequence: TGCGCCAGCAGCCCCCTGAACCCTAGCTCCTACGAGCAGTACTTC.

The rearrangement links TRBV11-3 to TRBJ2-2; tentatively, D is TRBD2 (6 bases). The V end lost 0 bases, the J end lost 4 bases, and 12 bases lay between the germline ends. CDR3 length equals 16 residues. CDR1 is SGHNT and CDR2 is YENEEA in the germline V gene. The CDR3 sequence: CASSLESGLGTGELFF. As DNA, the CDR3 is TGTGCCAGCAGCTTAGAAAGCGGGCTCGGCACCGGGGAGCTGTTTTTT.

The V call is TRBV5-1, the J call TRBJ2-1, with 13 positions matching TRBD2. The length of the CDR3 is 18 residues. Germline V gives CDR1 SGHRS, CDR2 YFSETQ. Germline trimming cut 0 bases from V and 5 bases from J; bases unmatched to any gene: 8. CDR3 protein: CASSLALAGGTRHNEQFF. CDR3 nucleotides: TGCGCCAGCAGCTTGGCACTAGCGGGGGGGACCCGCCACAATGAGCAGTTCTTC.

This chain joins TRBV28 and TRBJ2-1, with 10 bases matching TRBD2. This CDR3 is 15 amino acids long. Germline V gene sequence: CDR1 MDHEN, CDR2 SYDVKM. With V trimmed by 7 bases and J by 6 bases, 9 bases remained unmatched. The CDR3 coding sequence is TGTGCCAGCACTACGGCTAGCGGGGGTTCCAATGAGCAGTTCTTC. Its protein is CASTTASGGSNEQFF.

The chain uses TRBV5-1 and TRBJ1-2; no clear D gene. The CDR3 contains 15 residues. Trimming took off 4 bases at V and 5 bases at J, with 18 bases between the two ends. Germline V gene sequence: CDR1 SGHRS, CDR2 YFSETQ. This CDR3 is CASSVTPQSTYGYTF. CDR3 sequence (DNA): TGCGCCAGCAGCGTAACCCCACAGAGTACATATGGCTACACCTTC. Together with reference TRBV5-1 and TRBJ1-2, the CDR3 gives the full variable domain: KAGVTQTPRYLIKTRGQQVTLSCSPISGHRSVSWYQQTPGQGLQFLFEYFSETQRNKGNFPGRFSGRQFSNSRSEMNVSTLELGDSALYLCASSVTPQSTYGYTFGSGTRLTVV.

The chain recombines TRBV27 with TRBJ2-2, with TRBD2 matching 7 bases. The CDR3 covers 15 residues. V was pared by 2 bases and J by 5 bases, with 5 bases of the junction left unmatched. Germline lookup yields CDR1 MNHEY and CDR2 SMNVEV (reference sequence). This chain's CDR3 is CASSLTGGGTGELFF. The CDR3 DNA reads as TGTGCCAGCAGTTTAACGGGAGGCGGAACCGGGGAGCTGTTTTTT.

The chain uses TRBV7-9 and TRBJ1-2; tentatively, D is TRBD1 (6 bases). The germline V and J ends were trimmed by 5 bases and 4 bases, with 17 bases remaining between them. Germline CDR1 and CDR2: SEHNR and FQNEAQ (reference sequence). The CDR3 covers 15 residues. The CDR3 sequence: CASSLYRALGYGYTF. CDR3 DNA: TGTGCCAGCAGCCTCTACAGGGCCCTAGGCTATGGCTACACCTTC.

The V gene is TRBV7-6, the J gene TRBJ2-7; TRBD1 might be the D (6 bases). The germline gives CDR1 SGHVS, CDR2 FNYEAQ. The V end lost 4 bases, the J end lost 4 bases, and 26 bases lay between the germline ends. The CDR3 spans 18 residues. The CDR3 sequence is CASSWVHGTLSSGYEQYF. The DNA for the CDR3 is TGTGCCAGCAGCTGGGTCCACGGGACACTATCCTCAGGGTACGAGCAGTACTTC.

In this sample, this clone turned up a few times. The chain employs TRBV2 and TRBJ2-3; TRBD1 aligns across 7 bases. The CDR3 totals 13 residues. Germline V gives CDR1 SNHLY, CDR2 FYNNEI. V dropped 6 bases and J dropped 7; count of bases not matched to a gene: 7. DNA of the CDR3: TGTGCCAGCAGATTCCAGGGGGAAAATACGCAGTATTTT. Its protein product is CASRFQGENTQYF.

The J gene is TRBJ2-1, the V gene TRBV4-2; 9 bases fit TRBD2. The V segment lost 3 bases and the J segment 6 bases; nucleotides outside the gene matches: 6. This CDR3 is 15 amino acids long. Germline V CDR1 and CDR2: LGHNA, YNFKEQ. Written as DNA, the CDR3 is TGTGCCAGCAGCCAGGTTAGCGGGAGTGGCAATGAGCAGTTCTTC. Its translation is CASSQVSGSGNEQFF.

Of note for this clone: One end of the junction is discordant with germline, which a read error may explain. J is TRBJ2-7 and V is TRBV28, with D unclear. Germline loops: CDR1 MDHEN, CDR2 SYDVKM. The CDR3 spans 11 residues. DNA of the CDR3: TGTGCCAGCAGTTTTTTGGGCGCCTACAACTTC. Its translation: CASSFLGAYNF.

The gene calls are TRBV12-5 and TRBJ2-1, with 7 positions matching TRBD2. Germline CDR1 reads LGHNT; CDR2 reads FRNRAP. Trimming took 4 bases from V and 12 from J; bases not matched to a gene: 12. The CDR3 has 14 amino acids. The CDR3 sequence is CASGSGLYIIGQFF. In DNA form, the CDR3 reads TGTGCTAGTGGTTCGGGACTATATATTATCGGGCAGTTCTTC. The entire variable domain, with the rest obtained from reference TRBV12-5 and TRBJ2-1, is as follows: DARVTQTPRHKVTEMGQEVTMRCQPILGHNTVFWYRQTMMQGLELLAYFRNRAPLDDSGMPKDRFSAEMPDATLATLKIQPSEPRDSAVYFCASGSGLYIIGQFFGPGTRLTVL.

V usage is TRBV30 and J usage is TRBJ1-4; the D is unclear. Trimming removed 5 bases from V and 5 bases from J, with 6 bases in between. Per the germline V gene, CDR1 is GTSNPN and CDR2 is SVGIG (reference sequence). This CDR3 is built from 11 residues. CDR3 loop: CAWGRNEKLFF. The CDR3 DNA sequence: TGTGCCTGGGGGAGGAATGAAAAACTGTTTTTT.

The chain is built from TRBV7-7 and TRBJ2-1; tentatively, D is TRBD1 (6 bases). Per the germline V gene, CDR1 is SSHAT and CDR2 is FNYEAQ (reference sequence). V was clipped by 5 bases and J by 10 bases, with 15 bases between them. The CDR3 totals 13 residues. The CDR3 DNA sequence: TGTGCCAGCAGCACGTCGACCCAGGGGGAGCAGTTCTTC. Its translation is CASSTSTQGEQFF.

The chain is built from TRBV11-3 and TRBJ2-3; a possible D gene is TRBD2 (5 bases). Germline values: CDR1 SGHNT, CDR2 YENEEA. The ends were cut back, 5 bases at V and 6 bases at J, with 15 bases in the middle. This CDR3 is 14 amino acids long. CDR3 bases: TGTGCCAGCAGCATATGGAGGTCCACGGATACGCAGTATTTT. Residues: CASSIWRSTDTQYF. The full variable domain, rest sourced from reference TRBV11-3 and TRBJ2-3, is EAGVVQSPRYKIIEKKQPVAFWCNPISGHNTLYWYLQNLGQGPELLIRYENEEAVDDSQLPKDRFSAERLKGVDSTLKIQPAELGDSAVYLCASSIWRSTDTQYFGPGTRLTVL.

V usage is TRBV7-9 and J usage is TRBJ2-5; TRBD2 is a possible D gene (5 bases). The germline V gene has CDR1 SEHNR and CDR2 FQNEAQ (reference sequence). This CDR3 region has 14 residues. Trimming removed 0 bases from V and 5 bases from J, with 10 bases in between. The CDR3 sequence: CASSLAGVGETQYF. CDR3 nucleotide sequence: TGTGCCAGCAGCTTAGCGGGAGTCGGGGAGACCCAGTACTTC.

The V gene is TRBV4-1, the J gene TRBJ1-2; D perhaps matches TRBD1 (6 bases). V lost 6 bases to trimming and J lost 0 bases, with 14 bases between them. Per the germline V gene, CDR1 is MGHRA and CDR2 is YSYEKL. This CDR3 has 15 amino acids. CDR3 bases: TGCGCCAGCAGACCTACAGGGTTACCTAACTATGGCTACACCTTC. Its protein is CASRPTGLPNYGYTF.

The V and J genes are TRBV7-9 and TRBJ1-1, with D perhaps matching TRBD1 (6 bases). This CDR3 is 15 amino acids long. Germline V CDR1 and CDR2: SEHNR, FQNEAQ (reference sequence). The V and J ends lost 5 bases and 4 bases respectively, with 17 bases between them. The CDR3 loop is CASSRGGAVVTEAFF. The DNA of the CDR3 is TGTGCCAGCAGCCGCGGGGGGGCGGTTGTCACTGAAGCTTTCTTT. The full variable domain, in which reference TRBV7-9 and TRBJ1-1 provide the parts outside the CDR3, is DTGVSQNPRHKITKRGQNVTFRCDPISEHNRLYWYRQTLGQGPEFLTYFQNEAQLEKSRLLSDRFSAERPKGSFSTLEIQRTEQGDSAMYLCASSRGGAVVTEAFFGQGTRLTVV.